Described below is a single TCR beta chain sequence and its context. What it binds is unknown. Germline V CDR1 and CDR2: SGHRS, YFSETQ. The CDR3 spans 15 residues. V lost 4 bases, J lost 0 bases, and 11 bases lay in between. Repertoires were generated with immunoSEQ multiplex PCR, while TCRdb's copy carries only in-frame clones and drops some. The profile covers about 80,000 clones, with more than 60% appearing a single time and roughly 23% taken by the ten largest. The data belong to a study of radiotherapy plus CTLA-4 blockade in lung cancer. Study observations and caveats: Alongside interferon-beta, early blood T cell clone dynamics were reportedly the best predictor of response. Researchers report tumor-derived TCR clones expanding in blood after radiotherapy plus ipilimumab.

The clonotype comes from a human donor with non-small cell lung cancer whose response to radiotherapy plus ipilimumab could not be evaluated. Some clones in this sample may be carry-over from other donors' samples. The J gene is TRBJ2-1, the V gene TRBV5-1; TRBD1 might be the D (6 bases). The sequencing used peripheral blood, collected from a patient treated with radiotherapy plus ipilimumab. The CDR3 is CASSARTASYNEQFF. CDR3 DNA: TGCGCCAGCAGCGCGAGGACAGCCTCCTACAATGAGCAGTTCTTC.